What follows is one T cell receptor beta chain and its context. Antigen unknown. The PCR made use of 60 Vbeta and 13 Jbeta primers. Profiled with immunoSEQ multiplex PCR; TCRdb holds only in-frame clones, not every one. The table has around 130,000 clones, approximately 80% seen once; the top ten hold approximately 1.7%. This entry is derived from a study of cytomegalovirus exposure and HLA in healthy donors. General study results and limits: Cytomegalovirus association was assigned to about 150 TCR beta chains.

CDR1 is SGHDT and CDR2 is YYEEEE in the germline V gene. The CDR3 length is 16 residues. The V and J ends lost 0 bases and 5 bases, in that order; junction bases with no gene match: 6. The sequence came from a woman in her thirties or forties in good health and CMV-seronegative. Sequencing was done on a sample of PBMCs. The rearrangement uses TRBV5-6 and TRBJ2-3; TRBD2 agrees at 10 bases. The chain's CDR3 is CASSLGTAGGGDTQYF. The CDR3 DNA reads as TGTGCCAGCAGCTTGGGAACAGCGGGAGGGGGAGATACGCAGTATTTT. Complete variable domain (other parts from reference TRBV5-6 and TRBJ2-3): DAGVTQSPTHLIKTRGQQVTLRCSPKSGHDTVSWYQQALGQGPQFIFQYYEEEERQRGNFPDRFSGHQFPNYSSELNVNALLLGDSALYLCASSLGTAGGGDTQYFGPGTRLTVL.